This TCR beta chain emerged from a study of blood T cell repertoires in COVID-19. CDR3 size: 13 residues. V lost 5 bases and J 4 bases, leaving 9 bases between the germline ends. Libraries were prepared by immunoSEQ multiplex PCR; TCRdb keeps only in-frame clonotypes and omits some of them. The table has 150,000 to 160,000 clones, 80% to 90% seen once. In regard to this clone: Additional DNA sequences in this sample encode the identical CDR3.

Specimen: peripheral blood. This chain links TRBV12-3 or TRBV12-4 with TRBJ1-5; D not resolved. The clonotype comes from a woman aged 45 to 65 with acute or convalescent COVID-19. This chain's CDR3 is CASSKQDNQPQHF. The CDR3 DNA is TGTGCCAGCAGTAAGCAGGATAATCAGCCCCAGCATTTT.